This entry is about one T cell receptor (beta chain). Source study methods: Scientists estimated how many nucleated cells there were by amplifying reference gene primers. Profiled with immunoSEQ multiplex PCR; TCRdb holds only in-frame clones, not every one. V and J calls and clone size come straight from that table; D and trimming were deduced from the DNA. The sample records 200,000 to 300,000 clones, around 85% being singletons. These data belong to a study of blood T cell repertoires in COVID-19. The overall study: PBMCs, B-cell-depleted T cells, or T cells provided the cDNA or gDNA that made up the material.

Across fewer than 25 US areas, participants ranged in age from roughly 18 to 95 years. Cohort assignment relied on participant-reported clinical history. The V end lost 0 bases, the J end lost 3 bases, and 16 bases lay between the germline ends. Germline V gene sequence: CDR1 SGHTS, CDR2 YDEGEE. The length of the CDR3 is 17 residues. The clonotype comes from a woman aged 40 to 50 with acute COVID-19. The chain has TRBV5-8 and TRBJ1-5, with D possibly being TRBD1 (6 bases). What was sequenced was PBMCs or T cells enriched from blood (not recorded which). The CDR3 reads CASSLEGEGAINQPQHF. CDR3 bases: TGTGCCAGCAGCTTGGAGGGGGAAGGGGCAATCAATCAGCCCCAGCATTTT.